The clone carrying this T cell receptor (beta chain) was seen at least ten times. TCRdb processed the RT-PCR reads anew with MiXCR; each CDR3 protein has one entry. The profile shows about 680,000 distinct CDR3 sequences, over 12% of them singletons. The sequence was collected from a female donor in good health, serving as a healthy control. Sequenced material: memory CD4+ T cells from blood.

CDR3 residues: CSAARNVGGYTF. The CDR3 nucleotides read TGCAGTGCGGCTCGGAATGTGGGTGGCTACACCTTC. The V and J genes are TRBV20-1 and TRBJ1-2; D uncertain. Looked up from germline, CDR1 is DFQATT and CDR2 is SNEGSKA (reference sequence). CDR3 length: 12 amino acids. V was shortened by 6 bases and J by 7 bases, with 15 bases between the two germline ends.